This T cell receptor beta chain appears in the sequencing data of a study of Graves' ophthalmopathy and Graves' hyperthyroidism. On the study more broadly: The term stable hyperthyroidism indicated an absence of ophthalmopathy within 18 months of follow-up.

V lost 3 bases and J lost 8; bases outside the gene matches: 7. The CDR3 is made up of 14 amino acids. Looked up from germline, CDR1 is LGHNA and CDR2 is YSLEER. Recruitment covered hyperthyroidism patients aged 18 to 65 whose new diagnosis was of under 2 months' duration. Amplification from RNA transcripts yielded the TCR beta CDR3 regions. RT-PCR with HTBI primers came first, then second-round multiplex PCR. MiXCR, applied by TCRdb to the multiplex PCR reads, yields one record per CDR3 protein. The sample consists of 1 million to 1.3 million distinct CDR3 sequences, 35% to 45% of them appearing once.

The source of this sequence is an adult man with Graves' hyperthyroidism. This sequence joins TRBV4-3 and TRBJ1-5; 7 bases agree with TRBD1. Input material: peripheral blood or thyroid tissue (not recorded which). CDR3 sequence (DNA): TGCGCCAGCAGCCAGATACAGGGGTCTGAGCCCCAGCATTTT. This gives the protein CASSQIQGSEPQHF.